The clone carrying this T cell receptor beta chain occurred a few times. Its antigen is not known. Treatment indicated: approximately nine-day PBMC culture with coronavirus spike peptide pools or control peptides (ViraFEST assay). The assay that was used to sequence DNA from cultured CD4+ T cells was the Oncomine TCR Beta short-read assay. Via MiXCR, TCRdb re-called the PCR reads, giving one row per CDR3 protein. The sample lists 20,000 to 25,000 distinct CDR3 sequences, about 30% occurring once. The sample originates from a study of vaccination and CD4 T cells after COVID-19. The ends were cut back, 6 bases at V and 4 bases at J, with 9 bases in the middle. CDR1 is MNHEY, CDR2 SVGEGT, per germline. The CDR3 is 12 residues long.

The sequence came from a human donor with COVID-19. The sequenced sample consisted of cultured CD4+ T cells from blood. V and J are TRBV6-2 or TRBV6-3 and TRBJ1-2; D is undetermined. The CDR3 DNA follows: TGTGCCAGCAGCAACATCCCCTATGGCTACACCTTC. This encodes CASSNIPYGYTF.